The 15 T cell receptor beta chains presented below share a single source sample, sequenced in a study of T cell repertoires in cytomegalovirus infection (dated by TCRdb to between 2019 and 2020). This sample was sequenced with an Illumina HiSeq 1500. TCRdb took the public reads, trimmed them with fastp at Q25, ran MiXCR for clone calling and kept in-frame beta chains. CDR3 protein sequences are deduplicated, and each keeps its most common genes and DNA. Across this sample there are about 890,000 distinct CDR3 sequences, with 30% to 40% seen only once. The ten largest clones represent over 12% of the sample. The treatment or condition tag for this specimen amounts to: in vitro stimulation with specific CMV peptide epitopes to enrich CMV-specific T cells. These receptors are not linked to any known antigen. Sample: cultured CD8+ T cells from PBMCs, taken from culture after CMV antigen stimulation. The source is a human donor in good health (CMV status not recorded). Some clones in this sample may be carry-over from other donors' samples.

This chain connects TRBV13 to TRBJ2-7, with TRBD1 identical over 9 bases. The CDR3 is 15 amino acids. Per the germline V gene, CDR1 is PRHDT and CDR2 is FYEKMQ (reference sequence). Trimming took 6 bases from V and 3 from J; bases not matched to a gene: 9. The chain's CDR3 is CASRDSQGAVYEQYF. DNA of the CDR3: TGTGCCAGCAGGGATTCACAGGGGGCAGTCTACGAGCAGTACTTC.

The chain carries TRBV19 and TRBJ2-1; D tentatively fits TRBD1 or TRBD2 (6 bases each). This CDR3 comprises 12 residues. Germline values: CDR1 LNHDA, CDR2 SQIVND (reference sequence). Trimming took off 7 bases at V and 6 bases at J, with 10 bases between the two ends. CDR3 sequence: CASMGGSNEQFF. Here the CDR3 DNA reads TGTGCCAGTATGGGGGGCTCCAATGAGCAGTTCTTC. Using reference TRBV19 and TRBJ2-1 for the parts outside the CDR3, the full variable domain is DGGITQSPKYLFRKEGQNVTLSCEQNLNHDAMYWYRQDPGQGLRLIYYSQIVNDFQKGDIAEGYSVSREKKESFPLTVTSAQKNPTAFYLCASMGGSNEQFFGPGTRLTVL.

The chain carries TRBV4-1 and TRBJ2-1, with a weak D call TRBD1 (6 bases). The CDR3 sequence is 13 residues long. The germline V and J ends were trimmed by 2 bases and 10 bases, with 12 bases remaining between them. Germline loops: CDR1 MGHRA, CDR2 YSYEKL. The DNA of the CDR3 is TGCGCCAGCAGCCAACGGGACACCGGAGAGCAGTTCTTC. Encoded protein: CASSQRDTGEQFF.

The rearrangement uses TRBV2 and TRBJ2-1; TRBD2 matches 11 bases. V lost 1 base and J lost 2; bases outside the gene matches: 4. This CDR3 comprises 17 residues. CDR1 and CDR2 from the germline V gene are SNHLY and FYNNEI. The CDR3 loop is CASSEGLAGGPYNEQFF. DNA for the CDR3: TGTGCCAGCAGTGAAGGGTTAGCGGGGGGGCCCTACAATGAGCAGTTCTTC. The full variable domain, rest sourced from reference TRBV2 and TRBJ2-1, is EPEVTQTPSHQVTQMGQEVILRCVPISNHLYFYWYRQILGQKVEFLVSFYNNEISEKSEIFDDQFSVERPDGSNFTLKIRSTKLEDSAMYFCASSEGLAGGPYNEQFFGPGTRLTVL.

The rearrangement links TRBV7-6 to TRBJ2-1, with 8 bases fitting TRBD2. Unmatched junction bases numbered 6, after V lost 1 base and J lost 7 bases. The V gene's germline CDR1 is SGHVS and CDR2 FNYEAQ. This CDR3 contains 15 residues. The CDR3 DNA is TGTGCCAGCAGCTTAGACGGGGGGGCTATGAATGAGCAGTTCTTC. Protein sequence: CASSLDGGAMNEQFF.

This clonotype has at least ten counts. The chain links TRBV7-2 to TRBJ1-1; possible D gene TRBD1, 5 bases. The V and J ends lost 1 base and 0 bases respectively, with 12 bases between them. CDR1 SGHTA and CDR2 FQGNSA come from the germline V gene. The CDR3 spans 16 residues. This CDR3 is CASSLVGGGMNTEAFF. The CDR3 nucleotides read TGTGCCAGCAGCTTAGTGGGGGGGGGAATGAACACTGAAGCTTTCTTT.

The chain uses TRBV10-3 and TRBJ2-1; 14 nucleotides match TRBD2. Germline V lookup: CDR1 ENHRY, CDR2 SYGVKD. The CDR3 contains 16 residues. Trimming removed 6 bases from V and 7 bases from J; junction bases left unmatched: 8. The CDR3, as DNA: TGTGCCATCAGAGTCTCCGGGACTAGCGGGGGTAATGAGCAGTTCTTC. As protein: CAIRVSGTSGGNEQFF.

This clonotype appeared a few times. The gene calls are TRBV4-1 and TRBJ2-7, with D possibly TRBD1 on 6 matching bases. V lost 1 base and J lost 3, with 10 bases in between. The germline V gene encodes CDR1 MGHRA and CDR2 YSYEKL. The CDR3 has 14 residues. The chain's CDR3 is CASSQGVGGYEQYV. DNA of the CDR3: TGCGCCAGCAGCCAAGGGGTAGGGGGCTACGAGCAGTACGTC.

This clonotype was counted between two and nine times. The chain carries TRBV15 and TRBJ1-3, with TRBD1 as a possible D gene (6 bases). The CDR3 spans 15 residues. Trimming pared 5 bases from V and 0 bases from J, leaving 11 bases between. The V gene's germline CDR1 is LNHNV and CDR2 YYDKDF (reference sequence). The CDR3 nucleotides are TGTGCCACCAGCGGGGACACCGACTCTGGAAACACCATATATTTT. Encoded protein: CATSGDTDSGNTIYF.

This clonotype was observed at least ten times. V is TRBV7-9 and J is TRBJ2-1; possible D gene TRBD2, 6 bases. The CDR3 loop spans 16 amino acids. Looked up from germline, CDR1 is SEHNR and CDR2 is FQNEAQ (reference sequence). Trimming took off 10 bases at V and 0 bases at J, with 19 bases between the two ends. DNA of the CDR3: TGTGCCATCCATACTACGACCGGGAGCTCCTACAATGAGCAGTTCTTC. Translation: CAIHTTTGSSYNEQFF.

This rearrangement joins TRBV12-5 to TRBJ1-2; D is ambiguous. Germline V lookup: CDR1 LGHNT, CDR2 FRNRAP. The V gene lost 6 bases and the J gene lost 0 bases, with 8 bases spanning the gap. This CDR3 region has 13 residues. The CDR3 sequence: CASGLVANYGYTF. As DNA, the CDR3 is TGTGCTAGTGGCCTAGTAGCTAACTATGGCTACACCTTC.

This chain uses TRBV4-1 with TRBJ2-3; 11 bases line up with TRBD2. CDR3 length: 18 amino acids. Germline V gene lookup returns CDR1 MGHRA and CDR2 YSYEKL. With V trimmed by 1 base and J by 3 bases, 9 bases remained unmatched. This CDR3 reads CASSQVLAGGRRTDTQYF. CDR3 bases: TGCGCCAGCAGCCAAGTTTTAGCGGGGGGGCGAAGGACAGATACGCAGTATTTT.

Ten or more counts support this clonotype. DNA of the CDR3: TGTGCCAGCAGTCAAGGACCGGGTAGCTACAATGAGCAGTTCTTC. This sequence encodes CASSQGPGSYNEQFF. The rearrangement links TRBV7-9 to TRBJ2-1, with unresolved D. The CDR3 loop spans 15 amino acids. The V end was cut by 6 bases, the J end by 3 bases, with 15 bases between. CDR1 SEHNR and CDR2 FQNEAQ come from the germline V gene (reference sequence).

This clonotype has a handful of counts. This chain links TRBV4-1 with TRBJ1-6; no firm D call. V lost 1 base, J lost 10 bases, and 5 bases lay in between. This CDR3 is built from 12 residues. The germline V gene encodes CDR1 MGHRA and CDR2 YSYEKL. The CDR3 is CASSQGASPLHF. Written as DNA, the CDR3 is TGCGCCAGCAGCCAAGGTGCCTCACCCCTCCACTTT.

V usage is TRBV4-1 and J usage is TRBJ1-5; D call uncertain. CDR1 and CDR2 from the germline V gene are MGHRA and YSYEKL. The CDR3 covers 15 residues. Trimming removed 4 bases from V and 3 bases from J, with 13 bases in between. The CDR3 DNA is TGCGCCAGCAGCCCAAGTATACAGCTCAATCAGCCCCAGCATTTT. Translating gives CASSPSIQLNQPQHF.